This T cell receptor (beta chain) emerged from a study of lymphopenia after photon versus proton radiotherapy. Study observations and caveats: Proton therapy kept repertoires fairly stable, unlike photons, which gained effector/memory cells. Larger post-nadir TCR diversity loss correlated inversely with survival in deceased patients.

This CDR3 region has 20 residues. J was trimmed by 7 bases and V by 2 bases; bases with no gene match: 17. From germline, CDR1 is MDHEN and CDR2 SYDVKM. Assay used: immunoSEQ multiplex PCR; TCRdb lists only in-frame clones, some missing. The sample holds roughly 22,000 clones, about 84% seen once. Comment on this clone: Its antigen is not identified.

The V call is TRBV28, the J call TRBJ2-1, with 13 positions matching TRBD2. This TCR was sampled from a woman in her sixties or seventies with pancreatic cancer. Sample: peripheral blood, taken from a patient treated with proton-based radiotherapy. The CDR3 protein is CASSLIGRTSGRGRRNEQFF. The CDR3 nucleotides are TGTGCCAGCAGTTTAATCGGACGGACTAGCGGGAGAGGAAGGAGGAATGAGCAGTTCTTC.